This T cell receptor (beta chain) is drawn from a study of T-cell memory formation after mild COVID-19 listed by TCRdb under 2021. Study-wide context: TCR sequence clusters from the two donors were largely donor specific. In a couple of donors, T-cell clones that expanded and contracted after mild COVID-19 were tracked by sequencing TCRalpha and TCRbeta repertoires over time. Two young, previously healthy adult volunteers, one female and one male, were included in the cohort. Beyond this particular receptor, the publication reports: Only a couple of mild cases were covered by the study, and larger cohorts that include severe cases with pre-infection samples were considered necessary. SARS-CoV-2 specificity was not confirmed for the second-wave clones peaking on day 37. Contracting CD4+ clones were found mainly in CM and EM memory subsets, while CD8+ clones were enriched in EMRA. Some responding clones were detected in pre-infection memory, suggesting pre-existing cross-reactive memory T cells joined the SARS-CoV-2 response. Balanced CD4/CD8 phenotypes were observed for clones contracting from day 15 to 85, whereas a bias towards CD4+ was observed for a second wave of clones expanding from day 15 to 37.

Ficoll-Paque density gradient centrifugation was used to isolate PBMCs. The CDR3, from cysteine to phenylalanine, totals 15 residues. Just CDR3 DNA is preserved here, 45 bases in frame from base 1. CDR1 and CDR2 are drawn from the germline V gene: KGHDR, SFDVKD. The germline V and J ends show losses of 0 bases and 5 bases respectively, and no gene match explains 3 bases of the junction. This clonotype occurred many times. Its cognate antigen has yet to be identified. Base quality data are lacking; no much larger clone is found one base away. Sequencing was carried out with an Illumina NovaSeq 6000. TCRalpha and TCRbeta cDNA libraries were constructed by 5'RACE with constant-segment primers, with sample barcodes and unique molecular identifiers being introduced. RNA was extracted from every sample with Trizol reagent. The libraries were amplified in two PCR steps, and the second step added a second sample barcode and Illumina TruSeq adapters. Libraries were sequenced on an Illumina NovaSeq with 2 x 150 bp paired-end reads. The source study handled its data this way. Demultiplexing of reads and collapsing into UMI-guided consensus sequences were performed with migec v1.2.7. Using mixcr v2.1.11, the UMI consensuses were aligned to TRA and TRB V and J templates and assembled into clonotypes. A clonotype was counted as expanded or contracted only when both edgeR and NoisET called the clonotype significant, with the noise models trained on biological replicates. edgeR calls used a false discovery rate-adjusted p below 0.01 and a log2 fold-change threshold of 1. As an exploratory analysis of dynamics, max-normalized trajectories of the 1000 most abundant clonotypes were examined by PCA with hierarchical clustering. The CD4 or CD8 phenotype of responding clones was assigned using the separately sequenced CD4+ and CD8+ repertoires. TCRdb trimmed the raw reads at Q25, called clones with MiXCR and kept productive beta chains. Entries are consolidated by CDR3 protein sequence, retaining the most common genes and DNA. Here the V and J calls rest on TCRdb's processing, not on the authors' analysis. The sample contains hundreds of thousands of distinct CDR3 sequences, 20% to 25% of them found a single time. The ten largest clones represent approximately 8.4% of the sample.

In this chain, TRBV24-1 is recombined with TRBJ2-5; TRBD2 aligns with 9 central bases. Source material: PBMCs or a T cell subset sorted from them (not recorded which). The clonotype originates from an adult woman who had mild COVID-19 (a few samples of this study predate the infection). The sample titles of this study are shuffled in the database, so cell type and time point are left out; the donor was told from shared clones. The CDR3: CATSDLIAGVETQYF. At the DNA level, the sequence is TGTGCCACCAGTGATTTGATAGCGGGAGTTGAGACCCAGTACTTC.